This note documents a single TCR beta chain sequence. Its antigen is unknown. The assay was immunoSEQ multiplex PCR, and TCRdb's table has in-frame clones only and misses some. The sample lists 3,100 or so clones, about 20% seen once, with 6.5% in the top ten. The V and J ends lost 2 bases and 8 bases, in that order; junction bases with no gene match: 5. Germline loops: CDR1 MDHEN, CDR2 SYDVKM. The CDR3 runs to 15 residues. These data come from a study of T cells in localized non-small cell lung cancer. The study, taken as a whole, reports: Uninvolved adjacent lung showed peak T cell clonality, exceeding tumor. Higher adjacent-lung clonality was associated with shorter survival. The study detected a median roughly 61 of the top 100 tumor clones in adjacent lung. Heterogeneity stays possible, as sequencing covered only one tumor region.

The chain employs TRBV28 and TRBJ2-1; 11 positions agree with TRBD2. This clonotype was sampled from a man aged 18-49 years with stage II lung adenocarcinoma. The specimen was lung tumor tissue, collected before any cancer treatment. The CDR3 here is CASSLRLAGGDEQFF. The CDR3, as DNA: TGTGCCAGCAGTTTAAGGCTAGCGGGGGGAGATGAGCAGTTCTTC.